The 23 T cell receptor beta chains in this list originate from one sample, sequenced in a study of T-cell memory formation after mild COVID-19. TCRdb independently ran MiXCR on the 5' RACE reads; one entry per CDR3 protein. The sample lists about 350,000 distinct CDR3 sequences; approximately 13% were seen once. The sample taken for sequencing was PBMCs or a T cell subset sorted from them (not recorded which). All receptors come from a man between 18 and 29 years old who had mild COVID-19 (a few samples of this study predate the infection). Cell type and time point are not known.

This clonotype was observed a few times. This sequence joins TRBV5-1 and TRBJ2-3; D is perhaps TRBD1 or TRBD2 (5 bases each). V gave up 5 bases and J gave up 6 bases, with 19 bases separating them. The CDR3 covers 15 residues. Per germline, CDR1 SGHRS and CDR2 YFSETQ. The CDR3 is CASRYGTSDLDTQYF. The CDR3 nucleotides read TGCGCCAGCAGATACGGGACCTCCGACTTGGATACGCAGTATTTT.

This clonotype was detected many times. The CDR3 protein is CSATGGGLKTQYF. The CDR3, as DNA: TGCAGTGCCACCGGTGGGGGGCTAAAGACCCAGTACTTC. The genes are TRBV20-1 and TRBJ2-5; perhaps D is TRBD1 or TRBD2 (6 bases each). Germline lookup yields CDR1 DFQATT and CDR2 SNEGSKA (reference sequence). Trimming cost V 6 bases and J 6 bases, with 17 bases left between them. The CDR3 contains 13 residues.

This clonotype turned up a few times. This chain connects TRBV20-1 to TRBJ1-2, with no clear D. The V end was cut by 0 bases, the J end by 4 bases, with 9 bases between. CDR3 length: 13 amino acids. Germline V lookup: CDR1 DFQATT, CDR2 SNEGSKA (reference sequence). CDR3 sequence reads: CSAREPVGYGYTF. DNA for the CDR3: TGCAGTGCTAGAGAACCTGTCGGCTATGGCTACACCTTC.

The V gene is TRBV7-8, the J gene TRBJ2-3; D is perhaps TRBD1 (5 bases). Germline V CDR1 and CDR2: SGHVS, FQNEAQ. Trimming pared 7 bases from V and 7 bases from J, leaving 15 bases between. This CDR3 comprises 13 residues. The CDR3 sequence is CASKLLGVNTQYF. For the CDR3, the DNA is TGTGCCAGCAAACTATTAGGGGTTAATACGCAGTATTTT.

A few counts support this clonotype. V is TRBV5-6 and J is TRBJ1-4; TRBD1 aligns across 7 bases. Germline loops: CDR1 SGHDT, CDR2 YYEEEE. V dropped 4 bases and J dropped 5; count of bases not matched to a gene: 8. CDR3 length: 15 amino acids. CDR3: CASSISDRKNEKLFF. DNA of the CDR3: TGTGCCAGCAGCATTTCGGACAGGAAAAATGAAAAACTGTTTTTT.

This clonotype was counted between two and nine times. The rearrangement links TRBV9 to TRBJ2-3; 13 bases match TRBD2. This CDR3 comprises 19 residues. The germline CDR1 and CDR2 sequences are SGDLS and YYNGEE. Trimming took 0 bases from V and 2 from J; bases not matched to a gene: 9. The DNA of the CDR3 is TGTGCCAGCAGCGTAGAGCCCCGGACTAGCGGGGGAAACACAGATACGCAGTATTTT. It specifies CASSVEPRTSGGNTDTQYF.

This clonotype was recorded at least ten times. This chain's CDR3 is CASSFRFNEQFF. The DNA of the CDR3 is TGTGCCAGCAGCTTCCGCTTCAATGAGCAGTTCTTC. The V and J genes are TRBV7-6 and TRBJ2-1; D gene uncertain. The CDR3 extends over 12 amino acids. V lost 3 bases and J 6 bases, leaving 6 bases between the germline ends. In germline, CDR1 is SGHVS, CDR2 FNYEAQ.

This clonotype was counted only a few times. V is TRBV7-2 and J is TRBJ1-3; D remains ambiguous. CDR1 SGHTA and CDR2 FQGNSA come from the germline V gene. The CDR3 spans 14 residues. V was pared by 7 bases and J by 0 bases, with 10 bases between. The CDR3 coding sequence is TGTGCCAGCACCGCACCGAGCTCTGGAAACACCATATATTTT. This gives the protein CASTAPSSGNTIYF.

V is TRBV24-1 and J is TRBJ1-1; 7 positions agree with TRBD1. This CDR3 has 18 amino acids. V shed 3 bases and J 5 bases; nucleotides not matched to a gene: 17. Germline CDR1 and CDR2: KGHDR and SFDVKD. The CDR3 reads CATSDRLHMRDRRTEAFF. The CDR3 DNA is TGTGCCACCAGTGATCGCCTCCATATGCGGGACAGAAGGACTGAAGCTTTCTTT.

The genes are TRBV2 and TRBJ1-1; D is undetermined. The V end was cut by 9 bases, the J end by 4 bases, with 12 bases between. This CDR3 is built from 12 residues. Germline lookup yields CDR1 SNHLY and CDR2 FYNNEI. The CDR3, as DNA: TGTGCCAGTAGTACCTTTGCCACTGAAGCTTTCTTT. It is translated as CASSTFATEAFF. The full variable domain, in which reference TRBV2 and TRBJ1-1 provide the parts outside the CDR3, is EPEVTQTPSHQVTQMGQEVILRCVPISNHLYFYWYRQILGQKVEFLVSFYNNEISEKSEIFDDQFSVERPDGSNFTLKIRSTKLEDSAMYFCASSTFATEAFFGQGTRLTVV.

This clonotype appeared a few times. V and J are TRBV19 and TRBJ2-1, with TRBD1 identical over 8 bases. CDR1 LNHDA and CDR2 SQIVND come from the germline V gene (reference sequence). Losses at the gene ends were 6 bases for V and 0 bases for J; bases not matched to a gene: 4. This CDR3 has 15 residues. The CDR3 protein is CASSKGQVSYNEQFF. CDR3 DNA sequence: TGTGCCAGTAGCAAGGGACAGGTCTCCTACAATGAGCAGTTCTTC.

This clonotype was counted ten times or more. The DNA of the CDR3 is TGTGCCAGCAGTAGGACCCTAGCGGAGACCCAGTACTTC. It yields the protein CASSRTLAETQYF. The genes are TRBV12-3 or TRBV12-4 and TRBJ2-5, with D perhaps matching TRBD2 (6 bases). V lost 5 bases and J lost 5, with 12 bases in between. CDR3 length: 13 amino acids.

This clonotype appeared a few times. This chain joins TRBV20-1 and TRBJ1-6; D ambiguous. Trimming took 3 bases from V and 5 from J, leaving 8 bases between them. The germline V gene encodes CDR1 DFQATT and CDR2 SNEGSKA (reference sequence). CDR3 length: 13 residues. CDR3 residues: CSARPQNNSPLHF. CDR3 nucleotide sequence: TGCAGTGCTAGGCCGCAGAATAATTCACCCCTCCACTTT.

The J gene is TRBJ2-3, the V gene TRBV3-1; D may be TRBD2 (5 bases). The CDR3 runs to 15 residues. CDR1 is LGHDT, CDR2 YNNKEL, per germline (reference sequence). V shed 1 base and J shed 7 bases, with 15 bases lying between them. CDR3: CASSQVWTGTNTQYF. The CDR3 DNA is TGTGCCAGCAGCCAAGTTTGGACGGGAACGAATACGCAGTATTTT.

The chain links TRBV7-2 to TRBJ2-3, with a tentative D call TRBD1 (6 bases). The V gene's germline CDR1 is SGHTA and CDR2 FQGNSA. V lost 5 bases and J lost 2, with 14 bases in between. CDR3 length: 15 residues. The chain's CDR3 is CASSPGWGLTDTQYF. CDR3 DNA sequence: TGTGCCAGCAGCCCCGGGTGGGGGCTCACAGATACGCAGTATTTT.

This clonotype appeared many times. The chain employs TRBV4-1 and TRBJ2-5, with D possibly matching TRBD1 (5 bases). This CDR3 has 15 residues. The ends were cut back, 1 base at V and 4 bases at J, with 13 bases in the middle. Germline V gene lookup returns CDR1 MGHRA and CDR2 YSYEKL. The CDR3, as DNA: TGCGCCAGCAGCCAAGTATGGGCAGGGCGAGAGACCCAGTACTTC. This encodes CASSQVWAGRETQYF.

J is TRBJ1-4 and V is TRBV7-9; D not resolved. Germline CDR1 and CDR2: SEHNR and FQNEAQ (reference sequence). Trimming took 5 bases from V and 4 from J, leaving 14 bases between them. CDR3 length: 15 residues. CDR3 in amino acids: CASSQHHDLNEKLFF. DNA for the CDR3: TGTGCCAGCAGCCAGCATCATGACCTTAATGAAAAACTGTTTTTT. The complete variable domain, with remaining parts taken from reference TRBV7-9 and TRBJ1-4, reads DTGVSQNPRHKITKRGQNVTFRCDPISEHNRLYWYRQTLGQGPEFLTYFQNEAQLEKSRLLSDRFSAERPKGSFSTLEIQRTEQGDSAMYLCASSQHHDLNEKLFFGSGTQLSVL.

The chain uses TRBV28 and TRBJ1-2, with D tentatively TRBD1 (6 bases). V dropped 4 bases and J dropped 6 bases, with 6 bases sitting between them. The CDR3 sequence is 11 residues long. Germline values: CDR1 MDHEN, CDR2 SYDVKM. The CDR3 DNA reads as TGTGCCAGCAGTTACAGGGATGGCTACACCTTC. Translating gives CASSYRDGYTF.

The chain has TRBV12-3 or TRBV12-4 and TRBJ1-5; D is ambiguous. This CDR3 spans 16 amino acids. With 5 bases removed from V and 0 bases from J, the gap between germline ends came to 14 bases. In nucleotides, the CDR3 is TGTGCCAGCAGTCCTCCCCCCCTCAATAGCAATCAGCCCCAGCATTTT. The encoded protein is CASSPPPLNSNQPQHF.

This clonotype showed up many times. The chain carries TRBV7-9 and TRBJ1-2; possible D gene TRBD1, 6 bases. CDR1 SEHNR and CDR2 FQNEAQ come from the germline V gene (reference sequence). This CDR3 contains 13 residues. V lost 1 base and J lost 6, with 9 bases in between. CDR3 loop: CASSLEAGDGYTF. The CDR3 bases are TGTGCCAGCAGCTTAGAGGCAGGGGATGGCTACACCTTC.

The rearrangement links TRBV9 to TRBJ1-1, with D hard to call. CDR3 length: 14 residues. V was cut by 4 bases and J by 4 bases, with 14 bases left in between. Germline assignment: CDR1 SGDLS and CDR2 YYNGEE. DNA of the CDR3: TGTGCCAGCAGCCCTACTAGAGGGAGCACTGAAGCTTTCTTT. Its protein product is CASSPTRGSTEAFF.

The CDR3 DNA follows: TGTGCCAGCAGCTCAAGGGACAGGGGTGCAACTAATGAAAAACTGTTTTTT. Protein sequence: CASSSRDRGATNEKLFF. V is TRBV7-2 and J is TRBJ1-4; 10 bases match TRBD1. The CDR3 is 17 amino acids. In germline, CDR1 is SGHTA, CDR2 FQGNSA. V was clipped by 4 bases and J by 0 bases; unmatched bases: 5. The variable domain in full, with the rest retrieved from reference TRBV7-2 and TRBJ1-4, is GAGVSQSPSNKVTEKGKDVELRCDPISGHTALYWYRQSLGQGLEFLIYFQGNSAPDKSGLPSDRFSAERTGGSVSTLTIQRTQQEDSAVYLCASSSRDRGATNEKLFFGSGTQLSVL.

V and J are TRBV27 and TRBJ2-7; D not certain. Trimming took off 9 bases at V and 5 bases at J, with 17 bases between the two ends. CDR3 size: 13 residues. CDR1 and CDR2 from the germline V gene are MNHEY and SMNVEV (reference sequence). The CDR3 protein is CASGLNGPHEQYV. CDR3 bases: TGTGCCAGTGGCCTGAATGGGCCCCACGAGCAGTACGTC.